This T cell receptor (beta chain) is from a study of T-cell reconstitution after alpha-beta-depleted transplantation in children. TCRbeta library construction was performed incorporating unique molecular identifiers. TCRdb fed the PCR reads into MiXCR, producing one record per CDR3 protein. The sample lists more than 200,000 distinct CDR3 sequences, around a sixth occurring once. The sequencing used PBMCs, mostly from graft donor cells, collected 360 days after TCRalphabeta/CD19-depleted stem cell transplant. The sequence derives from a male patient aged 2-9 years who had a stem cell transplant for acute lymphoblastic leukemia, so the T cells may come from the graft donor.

CDR3 in amino acids: CASILANTGELFF. Written as DNA, the CDR3 is TGTGCCAGCATTCTGGCTAACACCGGGGAGCTGTTTTTT. V is TRBV6-2 or TRBV6-3 and J is TRBJ2-2; D gene unclear. V lost 7 bases to trimming and J lost 2 bases, with 8 bases between them. Per the germline V gene, CDR1 is MNHEY and CDR2 is SVGEGT. This CDR3 comprises 13 residues.